This TCR beta chain emerged from a study of early T cells in non-severe SARS-CoV-2 infection. Study-level background: The input, bulk RNA from unsorted whole blood, was sequenced, and chains were unpaired. Study observations and caveats: Missing private and CD4 specificities, VDJdb matching favored anti-spike CD8 responses.

On this clonotype: Its antigen is not identified.

The CDR3 is made up of 15 amino acids. The germline V gene has CDR1 LNHDA and CDR2 SQIVND (reference sequence). The V end was cut by 5 bases, the J end by 5 bases, with 15 bases between. Individual cDNA molecules were tagged with unique molecular identifiers. Via MiXCR, TCRdb re-called the 5' RACE reads, giving one row per CDR3 protein. The sample includes 63,000 or so distinct CDR3 sequences, around 10% of them seen just once. This chain connects TRBV19 to TRBJ1-4, with a possible D match to TRBD1 (5 bases). This TCR came from an adult who was a healthcare worker with PCR-confirmed SARS-CoV-2 infection or an uninfected control (not recorded which). This sample comprised whole blood, obtained at baseline. The CDR3 bases are TGTGCCAGTAGTTTCCCGGGACGGAAGAATGAAAAACTGTTTTTT. Its protein product is CASSFPGRKNEKLFF.